The T cell receptor (beta chain) under discussion was sequenced for a study of a mutant IDH1 vaccine in newly diagnosed glioma. Study context: Scheduled for weeks 1, 3, 5, 7, 11, 15, 19 and 23, eight vaccinations were given to patients. Investigators started vaccination 4-6 weeks after radiotherapy alone, or with temozolomide cycles. Earlier treatment was radiotherapy, temozolomide, or both, with most getting both.

About this clone: Its antigen is unidentified.

Losses at the gene ends were 4 bases for V and 7 bases for J; bases not matched to a gene: 9. Germline V lookup: CDR1 SEHNR, CDR2 FQNEAQ (reference sequence). The CDR3 totals 15 residues. Assay used: immunoSEQ multiplex PCR; TCRdb lists only in-frame clones, some missing. Of roughly 38,000 clones listed, 78% are singletons. Time point: week 23, last vaccination. It was 300 ug of mutant IDH1 20-mer peptide that made up each vaccine dose, given with topical imiquimod. New WHO grade 3 or 4 astrocytomas that were IDH1-mutant and ATRX-lost had been found in donors. This chain uses TRBV7-9 with TRBJ1-5; 8 bases line up with TRBD1. The sample was PBMCs, taken from a glioma patient whose treatment included an IDH1 peptide vaccine. This clonotype originated in a woman in her 40s with glioma. Some clones in this sample may be carry-over from other donors' samples. CDR3 in amino acids: CASSSTDRVGQPQHF. In DNA, the CDR3 is TGTGCCAGCAGCTCAACGGACAGGGTGGGCCAGCCCCAGCATTTT.